This is a list of T cell receptor beta chains from one sample in a study of blood T cells in healthy people across ages. TCRdb re-analysed the 5' RACE reads in MiXCR, keeping a single row per CDR3 protein. The sample has around 800,000 distinct CDR3 sequences, 40% to 50% seen once. Sequenced sample: blood. These receptors all stem from a man between 60 and 70 years old in good health. Each CDR3 is given with its conserved first and last residue. Fields, in order: clone size, J gene, D gene, V gene, CDR3 DNA, CDR3 protein. A D gene is named only where the DNA matches it firmly. Size tells how often a clone was seen (once, few, many) or the class of an expanded clone, and some rows leave it out.

few	TRBJ2-5	NA	TRBV20-1	TGCAGTGCATACGATATTCTGGAGACCCAGTACTTC	CSAYDILETQYF
NA	TRBJ2-7	NA	TRBV9	TGTGCCAGCAGCGTAGCTGTGGACAGTTACTACGAGCAGTACTTC	CASSVAVDSYYEQYF
NA	TRBJ1-5	TRBD1	TRBV20-1	TGCAGTGCTGGGAAGGACAGGGGGCGACGGCCCCAGCATTTT	CSAGKDRGRRPQHF
many	TRBJ2-7	TRBD1	TRBV20-1	TGCAGTGCTAGGGACATCGGGACAGAGCGCTACGAGCAGTACTTC	CSARDIGTERYEQYF
few	TRBJ2-1	NA	TRBV20-1	TGCAGTGCGACCCGGATGGGCGGCAGTTCCTACAATGAGCAGTTCTTC	CSATRMGGSSYNEQFF
NA	TRBJ1-4	NA	TRBV3-1	TGTGCCAGCAGCACCCGTCCGGAAAAACTGTTTTTT	CASSTRPEKLFF
NA	TRBJ2-5	TRBD2	TRBV5-1	TGCGCCAGCAGCTTGGATCTAGCGGAAGCGGGGCCGCAGTACTTC	CASSLDLAEAGPQYF
NA	TRBJ1-5	NA	TRBV6-1	TGTGCCAGCAGTGAAAGGACGGGAGTTAATCAGCCCCAGCATTTT	CASSERTGVNQPQHF
NA	TRBJ2-1	NA	TRBV18	TGTGCCAGCTCACCACCGGGCTATATCCACAATGAGCAGTTCTTC	CASSPPGYIHNEQFF
NA	TRBJ2-3	NA	TRBV6-2/TRBV6-3	TGTGCCAGCAGTTCCTTTCGGGGTTCTAGCACAGATACGCAGTATTTT	CASSSFRGSSTDTQYF